This entry lists 9 T cell receptor beta chains sequenced from one sample in a study of blood T cell repertoires in COVID-19 (dated by TCRdb to the early 2020s). Receptor libraries were prepared by the immunoSEQ multiplex PCR assay. TCRdb holds this immuneACCESS table with in-frame rearrangements only. Some clones are missing; in checked studies, unresolved V genes explain under half, and the rest has no known cause. The sample table lists about 35,000 clones, 80% to 90% of them with a count of one. 9.8% of the sample goes to the ten largest clones. The sequenced sample consisted of peripheral blood. All receptors come from a human donor in a cohort sampled during active COVID-19.

The rearrangement links TRBV6-5 to TRBJ2-1, with D hard to call. The CDR3 extends over 14 amino acids. With 7 bases removed from V and 4 bases from J, the gap between germline ends came to 14 bases. Germline V gene lookup returns CDR1 MNHEY and CDR2 SVGAGI. DNA of the CDR3: TGTGCCAGCATGGCTGCACCCGCTTACAATGAGCAGTTCTTC. Amino acids: CASMAAPAYNEQFF.

The CDR3 sequence: CATSDPGQDYGYTF. DNA for the CDR3: TGTGCCACCAGTGATCCAGGTCAGGACTATGGCTACACCTTC. The rearrangement uses TRBV24-1 and TRBJ1-2; D gene uncertain. Trimming removed 3 bases at V and 3 bases at J, with 10 bases between. Germline V gene sequence: CDR1 KGHDR, CDR2 SFDVKD. The CDR3 consists of 14 residues.

The sample holds one count of this clone. The chain combines TRBV11-2 with TRBJ2-3; 8 bases agree with TRBD1. Germline trimming cut 4 bases from V and 3 bases from J; bases unmatched to any gene: 3. Germline assignment: CDR1 SGHAT and CDR2 FQNNGV. The CDR3 is made up of 14 amino acids. CDR3 region: CASSSQGATDTQYF. The CDR3 region has the DNA TGTGCCAGCAGCTCGCAGGGGGCGACAGATACGCAGTATTTT.

V gene TRBV5-1 combines with J gene TRBJ1-2; D call uncertain. From germline, CDR1 is SGHRS and CDR2 YFSETQ. The CDR3 length is 12 residues. The V end lost 0 bases, the J end lost 5 bases, and 5 bases lay between the germline ends. The CDR3 coding sequence is TGCGCCAGCAGCTTGGAAGCTTATGGCTACACCTTC. Residues: CASSLEAYGYTF.

The chain has TRBV5-5 and TRBJ1-2; D gene unclear. The CDR3 runs to 13 residues. The germline V gene encodes CDR1 SGHKS and CDR2 YYEKEE (reference sequence). Trimming stripped 5 bases from V and 0 bases from J, with 8 bases between. The CDR3 nucleotides read TGTGCCAGCAGTCCGCTAACTAACTATGGCTACACCTTC. Its translation is CASSPLTNYGYTF. Complete variable domain (other parts from reference TRBV5-5 and TRBJ1-2): DAGVTQSPTHLIKTRGQQVTLRCSPISGHKSVSWYQQVLGQGPQFIFQYYEKEERGRGNFPDRFSARQFPNYSSELNVNALLLGDSALYLCASSPLTNYGYTFGSGTRLTVV.

J is TRBJ1-1 and V is TRBV5-8; D is uncertain. Trimming shortened V by 2 bases and J by 1 base, and 12 bases separated the two germline ends. The germline CDR1 and CDR2 sequences are SGHTS and YDEGEE. The CDR3 is made up of 15 amino acids. The chain's CDR3 is CASSFRPPGNTEAFF. The CDR3, as DNA: TGTGCCAGCAGCTTTAGGCCTCCAGGGAACACTGAAGCTTTCTTT.

The J gene is TRBJ2-7, the V gene TRBV25-1; D is possibly TRBD2 (6 bases). V was cut by 0 bases and J by 6 bases, with 24 bases left in between. Germline V CDR1 and CDR2: MGHDK, SYGVNS. CDR3 length equals 18 residues. CDR3 loop: CASSEYNMAGTANAEQYF. The CDR3, as DNA: TGTGCCAGCAGTGAATATAACATGGCGGGAACGGCGAACGCCGAGCAGTACTTC.

V and J are TRBV19 and TRBJ2-1, with 8 nucleotides matching TRBD1. V lost 2 bases to trimming and J lost 5 bases; unmatched junction nucleotides: 8. The length of the CDR3 is 16 residues. Germline CDR1 is LNHDA and CDR2 is SQIVND (reference sequence). CDR3 sequence reads: CASSILAGTGNNEQFF. Written as DNA, the CDR3 is TGTGCCAGTAGTATACTCGCCGGGACAGGAAACAATGAGCAGTTCTTC.

The chain employs TRBV9 and TRBJ2-2, with 10 bases identical to TRBD2. Germline CDR1 reads SGDLS; CDR2 reads YYNGEE. The V gene end was trimmed by 4 bases and the J gene end by 0 bases; junction bases not matched to a gene: 9. The CDR3 has 18 amino acids. The CDR3 coding sequence is TGTGCCAGCAGCCCGAGAGCGGGAGGGAATGCGAACACCGGGGAGCTGTTTTTT. Its translation is CASSPRAGGNANTGELFF.